Below, one T cell receptor beta chain is given with its context. This sample was included in a study of cytomegalovirus exposure and HLA in healthy donors. Whole-study context: The early release's HLA-typed donors yielded roughly 85 million unique TCRs.

CDR1 and CDR2 from the germline V gene are SEHNR and FQNEAQ (reference sequence). V lost 5 bases and J 8 bases, leaving 12 bases between the germline ends. The CDR3 sequence is 12 residues long. Primers: 60 Vbeta forward and 13 Jbeta reverse. Assay used: immunoSEQ multiplex PCR; TCRdb lists only in-frame clones, some missing. The sample has 100,000 or so clones; 76% are singletons. The sequence was obtained from a man in his forties in good health and CMV-seronegative. The source material was PBMCs. This rearrangement joins TRBV7-9 to TRBJ2-5, with D perhaps matching TRBD2 (6 bases). The CDR3 reads CASSPAGITQYF. DNA for the CDR3: TGTGCCAGCAGCCCCGCGGGGATTACCCAGTACTTC.